The 24 T cell receptor beta chains listed next were all sequenced from one sample in a study of CD8 T cells in ankylosing spondylitis. MiXCR, applied by TCRdb to the 5' RACE reads, yields one record per CDR3 protein. The sample includes more than 110,000 distinct CDR3 sequences, 7% to 9% seen only once; the top ten take under 7.5%. The material sequenced was synovial fluid, either unsorted or a sorted T cell fraction (not recorded which). These receptors were obtained from a male donor with ankylosing spondylitis.

The sample holds a few counts of this clonotype. V is TRBV7-9 and J is TRBJ1-1; no firm D call. The V and J ends lost 2 bases and 4 bases respectively, with 11 bases between them. CDR1 and CDR2 (germline): SEHNR, FQNEAQ (reference sequence). The CDR3 covers 14 residues. The CDR3 region has the DNA TGTGCCAGCAGCTTAATGGGCTCGAGCACTGAAGCTTTCTTT. Residues: CASSLMGSSTEAFF.

This clonotype was observed many times. This chain links TRBV20-1 with TRBJ1-1, with D perhaps matching TRBD1 (5 bases). This CDR3 comprises 14 residues. Germline values: CDR1 DFQATT, CDR2 SNEGSKA (reference sequence). V lost 0 bases to trimming and J lost 6 bases, with 14 bases between them. Here the CDR3 reads CSARDHQGRAEAFF. The CDR3 nucleotides are TGCAGTGCTAGAGATCATCAGGGACGGGCTGAAGCTTTCTTT.

In this sample, this clonotype turned up a few times. This chain uses TRBV7-9 with TRBJ2-5, with D possibly being TRBD2 (6 bases). The germline gives CDR1 SEHNR, CDR2 FQNEAQ (reference sequence). This CDR3 is 16 amino acids long. Between the trimmed V and J ends, which lost 5 bases and 5 bases, there was a span of 21 bases. CDR3 amino acids: CASSPLTGATGETQYF. Written as DNA, the CDR3 is TGTGCCAGCAGCCCATTGACGGGAGCCACCGGGGAGACCCAGTACTTC.

This clonotype has just a few counts. The genes are TRBV7-9 and TRBJ2-3, with D hard to call. Germline loops: CDR1 SEHNR, CDR2 FQNEAQ (reference sequence). V shed 5 bases and J shed 5 bases, with 8 bases lying between them. This CDR3 spans 12 amino acids. This CDR3 reads CASSTTGDTQYF. The CDR3 region has the DNA TGTGCCAGCAGCACCACCGGAGATACGCAGTATTTT. Complete variable domain (other parts from reference TRBV7-9 and TRBJ2-3): DTGVSQNPRHKITKRGQNVTFRCDPISEHNRLYWYRQTLGQGPEFLTYFQNEAQLEKSRLLSDRFSAERPKGSFSTLEIQRTEQGDSAMYLCASSTTGDTQYFGPGTRLTVL.

This clonotype came up a few times. The chain has TRBV11-2 and TRBJ2-5; 12 bases align to TRBD1. The length of the CDR3 is 16 residues. Per the germline V gene, CDR1 is SGHAT and CDR2 is FQNNGV. The V and J ends lost 4 bases and 4 bases, in that order; junction bases with no gene match: 7. For the CDR3, the DNA is TGTGCCAGCAGCTGGGCCCGGGACAGGGGGCGAGAGACCCAGTACTTC. Protein: CASSWARDRGRETQYF. Drawing the rest from reference TRBV11-2 and TRBJ2-5, the complete variable domain is EAGVAQSPRYKIIEKRQSVAFWCNPISGHATLYWYQQILGQGPKLLIQFQNNGVVDDSQLPKDRFSAERLKGVDSTLKIQPAKLEDSAVYLCASSWARDRGRETQYFGPGTRLLVL.

This clonotype was seen at least ten times. The chain employs TRBV11-2 and TRBJ2-7, with D possibly matching TRBD1 (6 bases). The germline gives CDR1 SGHAT, CDR2 FQNNGV. The V and J ends lost 5 bases and 4 bases respectively, with 9 bases between them. The CDR3 is 12 amino acids. The CDR3 region is CASSPDRYEQYF. The CDR3 nucleotides are TGTGCCAGCAGCCCCGACAGGTACGAGCAGTACTTC.

In this sample, this clonotype turned up many times. The V call is TRBV27, the J call TRBJ2-1; 7 bases align to TRBD2. The CDR3 sequence is 14 residues long. The germline CDR1 and CDR2 sequences are MNHEY and SMNVEV (reference sequence). Trimming cost V 3 bases and J 5 bases; bases outside gene matches: 4. This CDR3 reads CASSLQRGDNEQFF. The CDR3 region has the DNA TGTGCCAGCAGTTTGCAGCGGGGTGACAATGAGCAGTTCTTC.

The chain uses TRBV15 and TRBJ2-7; TRBD2 might be the D (5 bases). Germline assignment: CDR1 LNHNV and CDR2 YYDKDF (reference sequence). Deletions cut 0 bases from V and 5 bases from J, with 11 bases between. CDR3 length: 14 amino acids. The CDR3 nucleotides are TGTGCCACCAGCAGAGATGACTACATGGACGAGCAGTACTTC. Translated: CATSRDDYMDEQYF.

J is TRBJ2-1 and V is TRBV20-1; no definite D call. This CDR3 has 16 residues. V lost 6 bases, J lost 1 base, and 19 bases lay in between. Germline CDR1 DFQATT, CDR2 SNEGSKA (reference sequence). Written as DNA, the CDR3 is TGCAGTGCCCCTCGGTGGACGGATCGGTCCTACAATGAGCAGTTCTTC. Translated, it gives CSAPRWTDRSYNEQFF.

In this sample, this clonotype turned up a few times. This chain links TRBV20-1 with TRBJ2-1; 11 bases are shared with TRBD2. The CDR3 loop spans 14 amino acids. Unmatched junction bases numbered 4, after V lost 7 bases and J lost 2 bases. In germline, CDR1 is DFQATT, CDR2 SNEGSKA (reference sequence). Here the CDR3 reads CSVTSGMAYNEQFF. The CDR3 coding sequence is TGCAGTGTGACTAGCGGGATGGCCTACAATGAGCAGTTCTTC.

In this sample, this clonotype turned up once. The germline gene is not matched at one end of the junction; a read error may be the cause. The chain couples TRBV11-2 to TRBJ1-2; TRBD1 matches at 8 bases. Germline V lookup: CDR1 SGHAT, CDR2 FQNNGV. CDR3 length: 14 residues. The CDR3 region has the DNA TGTACCAGCAGCCCGCGGACAGGGAACTATGGCTACACCTTC. It is translated as CTSSPRTGNYGYTF. Looking up the rest from reference TRBV11-2 and TRBJ1-2 gives the full variable domain: EAGVAQSPRYKIIEKRQSVAFWCNPISGHATLYWYQQILGQGPKLLIQFQNNGVVDDSQLPKDRFSAERLKGVDSTLKIQPAKLEDSAVYLCTSSPRTGNYGYTFGSGTRLTVV.

This clonotype was counted ten times or more. The chain carries TRBV6-1 and TRBJ1-1; no clear D gene. Germline V gene data show CDR1 as MNHNS and CDR2 as SASEGT. The CDR3 loop spans 13 amino acids. Trimming pared 7 bases from V and 2 bases from J, leaving 11 bases between. The CDR3 nucleotides are TGTGCCAGCACGGGGTGGAAAAACACTGAAGCTTTCTTT. Translating it yields CASTGWKNTEAFF.

This clonotype was recorded at least ten times. The chain recombines TRBV4-1 with TRBJ1-1; no reliable D call. CDR3 length: 14 residues. CDR1 is MGHRA and CDR2 is YSYEKL in the germline V gene. Trimming left V 2 bases short and J 4 bases short, with 11 bases between. The CDR3 loop reads CASSQLIRLTEAFF. CDR3 DNA: TGCGCCAGCAGCCAATTGATTCGGCTCACTGAAGCTTTCTTT.

At least ten counts were recorded for this clonotype. V and J are TRBV24-1 and TRBJ2-1; 12 positions match TRBD2. There are 16 residues in the CDR3. The V and J ends lost 4 bases and 7 bases, in that order; junction bases with no gene match: 7. Germline loops: CDR1 KGHDR, CDR2 SFDVKD. CDR3 region: CATSDPTSGSRNEQFF. The CDR3 DNA reads as TGTGCCACCAGTGACCCGACTAGCGGGAGTCGGAATGAGCAGTTCTTC.

Turning to this clonotype: Given a much more abundant clone one base away, this may be a read error. Since the CDR3 does not end with the conserved phenylalanine or tryptophan, this likely comes from a read error. The V and J genes are TRBV6-2 or TRBV6-3 and TRBJ2-5; a weak D match, TRBD1 (6 bases). Germline values: CDR1 MNHEY, CDR2 SVGEGT. Trimming shortened V by 3 bases and J by 5 bases, and 19 bases separated the two germline ends. The CDR3 runs to 16 residues. CDR3 region: CASSYSRDTHRETQYL. The CDR3 nucleotides read TGTGCCAGCAGTTATTCCCGGGACACCCATCGGGAGACCCAGTACCTC.

V is TRBV7-9 and J is TRBJ1-1; D is ambiguous. Germline CDR1 and CDR2: SEHNR and FQNEAQ (reference sequence). The CDR3 spans 13 residues. With 10 bases removed from V and 8 bases from J, the gap between germline ends came to 20 bases. As DNA, the CDR3 is TGTGCCACCGTCTTCCTCACCGGCACCGAAGCTTTCTTT. This codes for CATVFLTGTEAFF.

This clonotype appeared many times. The chain is built from TRBV5-1 and TRBJ2-1; 11 nucleotides align to TRBD2. V lost 0 bases, J lost 5 bases, and 4 bases stayed unmatched. This CDR3 is 16 amino acids long. Germline CDR1 and CDR2: SGHRS and YFSETQ. The DNA for the CDR3 is TGCGCCAGCAGCTTGGTTATTAGCGGGGGGGACAATGAGCAGTTCTTC. It encodes CASSLVISGGDNEQFF. The variable domain in full, with the rest retrieved from reference TRBV5-1 and TRBJ2-1, is KAGVTQTPRYLIKTRGQQVTLSCSPISGHRSVSWYQQTPGQGLQFLFEYFSETQRNKGNFPGRFSGRQFSNSRSEMNVSTLELGDSALYLCASSLVISGGDNEQFFGPGTRLTVL.

This clonotype was seen at least ten times. The DNA of the CDR3 is TGTGCCAGCTCACCGCCGGGGGGAGGCGGCTCCTACGAGCAGTACTTC. Translation: CASSPPGGGGSYEQYF. This chain connects TRBV18 to TRBJ2-7; TRBD2 aligns across 7 bases. Germline CDR1 KGHSH, CDR2 LQKENI. V lost 3 bases to trimming and J lost 0 bases; unmatched junction nucleotides: 8. The CDR3 totals 16 residues.

The CDR3 here is CAIQEVGGTYEQYF. The CDR3 DNA follows: TGTGCCATCCAGGAGGTAGGCGGCACCTACGAGCAGTACTTC. The rearrangement links TRBV10-3 to TRBJ2-7; D possibly corresponds to TRBD2 (5 bases). Germline V CDR1 and CDR2: ENHRY, SYGVKD. V dropped 8 bases and J dropped 2 bases, with 16 bases sitting between them. CDR3 size: 14 residues.

This clonotype was seen many times. This chain joins TRBV5-1 and TRBJ1-1; possible D gene TRBD1, 6 bases. Trimming cost V 0 bases and J 4 bases, with 13 bases left between them. CDR1 is SGHRS, CDR2 YFSETQ, per germline. This CDR3 spans 15 amino acids. CDR3 amino acids: CASSLGTGWGTEAFF. The CDR3 nucleotides are TGCGCCAGCAGCTTGGGAACAGGGTGGGGCACTGAAGCTTTCTTT. Based on the CDR3 plus reference TRBV5-1 and TRBJ1-1, the full variable domain is KAGVTQTPRYLIKTRGQQVTLSCSPISGHRSVSWYQQTPGQGLQFLFEYFSETQRNKGNFPGRFSGRQFSNSRSEMNVSTLELGDSALYLCASSLGTGWGTEAFFGQGTRLTVV.

This clonotype was detected only a few times. This chain uses TRBV27 with TRBJ2-4; TRBD1 matches 11 bases. The CDR3 consists of 17 residues. Trimming cost V 8 bases and J 0 bases; bases outside gene matches: 9. The germline gives CDR1 MNHEY, CDR2 SMNVEV (reference sequence). CDR3 region: CASGPGTGGVAKNIQYF. The CDR3 DNA follows: TGTGCCAGCGGACCCGGGACAGGGGGGGTAGCCAAAAACATTCAGTACTTC.

There are a few counts of this clonotype. The CDR3 DNA follows: TGTGCCAGCAGTTACTCGAGGTACACTGAAGCTTTCTTT. This sequence encodes CASSYSRYTEAFF. The chain employs TRBV6-6 and TRBJ1-1, with D uncertain. This CDR3 comprises 13 residues. Between the trimmed V and J ends, which lost 0 bases and 3 bases, there was a span of 5 bases. Germline CDR1 and CDR2: MNHNY and SVGAGI (reference sequence).

This clonotype appeared many times. The rearrangement links TRBV29-1 to TRBJ2-3; no clear D gene. Trimming removed 1 base at V and 1 base at J, with 3 bases between. CDR1 and CDR2 (germline): SQVTM, ANQGSEA. CDR3 length: 12 amino acids. The CDR3 region is CSVEGGTDTQYF. CDR3 sequence (DNA): TGCAGCGTTGAAGGGGGCACAGATACGCAGTATTTT.

The sample holds many counts of this clonotype. The chain joins TRBV3-1 to TRBJ1-1; D might be TRBD1 (6 bases). The germline V and J ends were trimmed by 3 bases and 1 base, with 18 bases remaining between them. This CDR3 is 17 amino acids long. Germline V CDR1 and CDR2: LGHDT, YNNKEL (reference sequence). CDR3 protein: CASSHPTGPPGNTEAFF. As DNA, the CDR3 is TGTGCCAGCAGCCACCCGACAGGCCCACCAGGGAACACTGAAGCTTTCTTT.